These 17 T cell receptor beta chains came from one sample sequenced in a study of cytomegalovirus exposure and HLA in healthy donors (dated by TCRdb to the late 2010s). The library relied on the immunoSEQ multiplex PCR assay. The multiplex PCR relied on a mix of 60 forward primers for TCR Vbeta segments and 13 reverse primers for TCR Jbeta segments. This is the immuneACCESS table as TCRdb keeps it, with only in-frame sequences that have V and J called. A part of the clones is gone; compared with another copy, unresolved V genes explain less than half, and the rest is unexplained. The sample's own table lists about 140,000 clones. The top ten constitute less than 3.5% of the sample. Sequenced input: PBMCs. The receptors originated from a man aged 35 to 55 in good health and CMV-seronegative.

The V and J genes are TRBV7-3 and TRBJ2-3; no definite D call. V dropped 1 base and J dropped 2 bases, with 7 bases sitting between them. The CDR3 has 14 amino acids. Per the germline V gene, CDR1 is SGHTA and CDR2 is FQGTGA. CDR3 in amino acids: CASSLSLATDTQYF. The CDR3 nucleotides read TGTGCCAGCAGCTTAAGCTTGGCCACAGATACGCAGTATTTT.

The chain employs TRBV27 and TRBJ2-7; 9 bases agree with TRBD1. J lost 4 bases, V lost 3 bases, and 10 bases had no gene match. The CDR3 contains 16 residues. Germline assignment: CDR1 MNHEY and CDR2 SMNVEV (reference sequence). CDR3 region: CASSFSTGTGLYEQYF. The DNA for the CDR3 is TGTGCCAGCAGTTTTAGTACTGGGACAGGGTTGTACGAGCAGTACTTC.

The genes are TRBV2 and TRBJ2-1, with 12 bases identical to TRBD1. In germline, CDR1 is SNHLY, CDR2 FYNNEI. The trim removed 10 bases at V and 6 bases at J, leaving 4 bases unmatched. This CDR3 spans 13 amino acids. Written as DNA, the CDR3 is TGTGCCACGGGGGACAGGGGGCTCAATGAGCAGTTCTTC. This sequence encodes CATGDRGLNEQFF.

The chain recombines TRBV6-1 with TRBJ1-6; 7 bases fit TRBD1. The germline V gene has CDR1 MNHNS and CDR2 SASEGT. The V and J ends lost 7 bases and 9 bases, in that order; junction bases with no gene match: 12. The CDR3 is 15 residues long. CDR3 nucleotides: TGTGCCAGCACCAGACAGGGAGAGGCGGGTTCACCCCTCCACTTT. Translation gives CASTRQGEAGSPLHF.

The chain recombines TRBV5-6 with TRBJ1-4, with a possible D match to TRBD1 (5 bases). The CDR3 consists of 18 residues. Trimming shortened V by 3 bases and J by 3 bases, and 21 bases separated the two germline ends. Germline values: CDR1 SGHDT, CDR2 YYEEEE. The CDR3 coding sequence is TGTGCCAGCAGCTGGGCGGTAGGGGCGAATACGGCTAATGAAAAACTGTTTTTT. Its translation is CASSWAVGANTANEKLFF.

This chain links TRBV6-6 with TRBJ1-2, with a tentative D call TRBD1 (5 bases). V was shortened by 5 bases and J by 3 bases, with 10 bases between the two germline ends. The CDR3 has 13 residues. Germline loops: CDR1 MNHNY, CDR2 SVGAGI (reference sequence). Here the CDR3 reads CASSPSTDYGYTF. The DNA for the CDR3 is TGTGCCAGCAGTCCGTCGACAGACTATGGCTACACCTTC.

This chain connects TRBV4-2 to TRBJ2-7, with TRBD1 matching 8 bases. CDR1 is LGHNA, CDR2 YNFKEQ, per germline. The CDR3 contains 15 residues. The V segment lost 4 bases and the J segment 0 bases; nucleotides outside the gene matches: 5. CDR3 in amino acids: CASSPGQESSYEQYF. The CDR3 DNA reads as TGTGCCAGCAGCCCGGGACAGGAGAGCTCCTACGAGCAGTACTTC.

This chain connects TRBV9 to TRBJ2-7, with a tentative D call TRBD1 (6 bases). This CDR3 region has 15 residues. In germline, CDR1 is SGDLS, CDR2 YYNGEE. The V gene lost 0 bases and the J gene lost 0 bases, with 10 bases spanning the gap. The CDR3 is CASSVGQARSYEQYF. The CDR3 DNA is TGTGCCAGCAGCGTAGGACAGGCACGCTCCTACGAGCAGTACTTC.

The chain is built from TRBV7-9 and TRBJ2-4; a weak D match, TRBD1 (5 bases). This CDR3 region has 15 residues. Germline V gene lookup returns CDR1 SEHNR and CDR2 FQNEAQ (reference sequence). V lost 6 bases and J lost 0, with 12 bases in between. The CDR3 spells CASSSDSLAKNIQYF. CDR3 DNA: TGTGCCAGCAGTTCAGACAGCCTAGCCAAAAACATTCAGTACTTC.

This CDR3 is CAGADGANVLTF. DNA of the CDR3: TGCGCCGGGGCTGACGGGGCCAACGTCCTGACTTTC. V and J are TRBV10-1 and TRBJ2-6; the D gene is possibly TRBD1 (5 bases). This CDR3 comprises 12 residues. Germline V gene data show CDR1 as WNHNN and CDR2 as SYGVQD (reference sequence). V gave up 11 bases and J gave up 4 bases, with 9 bases separating them.

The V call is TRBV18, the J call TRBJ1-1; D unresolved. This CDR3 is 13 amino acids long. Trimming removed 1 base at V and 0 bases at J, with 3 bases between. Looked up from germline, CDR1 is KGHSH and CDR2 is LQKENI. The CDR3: CASSPLVNTEAFF. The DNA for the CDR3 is TGTGCCAGCTCACCACTCGTGAACACTGAAGCTTTCTTT.

CDR3 protein: CASSYHRGLADTQYF. CDR3 bases: TGTGCCAGCAGCTATCACAGGGGGCTCGCAGATACGCAGTATTTT. The chain joins TRBV14 to TRBJ2-3; 9 bases fit TRBD1. V shed 5 bases and J 4 bases; nucleotides not matched to a gene: 7. The CDR3 totals 15 residues. From germline, CDR1 is SGHDN and CDR2 FVKESK.

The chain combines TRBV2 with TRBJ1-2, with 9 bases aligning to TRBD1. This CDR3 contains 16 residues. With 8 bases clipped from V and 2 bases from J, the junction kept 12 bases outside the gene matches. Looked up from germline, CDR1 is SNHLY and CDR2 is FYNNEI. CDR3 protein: CASPGTGTNQNYGYTF. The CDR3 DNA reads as TGTGCCAGCCCCGGGACAGGGACTAACCAAAACTATGGCTACACCTTC. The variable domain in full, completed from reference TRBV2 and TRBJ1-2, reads EPEVTQTPSHQVTQMGQEVILRCVPISNHLYFYWYRQILGQKVEFLVSFYNNEISEKSEIFDDQFSVERPDGSNFTLKIRSTKLEDSAMYFCASPGTGTNQNYGYTFGSGTRLTVV.

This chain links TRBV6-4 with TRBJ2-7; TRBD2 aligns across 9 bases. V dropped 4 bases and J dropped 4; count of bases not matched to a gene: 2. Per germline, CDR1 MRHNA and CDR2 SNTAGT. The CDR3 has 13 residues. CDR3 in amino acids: CASSALAGYEQYF. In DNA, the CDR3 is TGTGCCAGCAGTGCCCTAGCGGGGTACGAGCAGTACTTC.

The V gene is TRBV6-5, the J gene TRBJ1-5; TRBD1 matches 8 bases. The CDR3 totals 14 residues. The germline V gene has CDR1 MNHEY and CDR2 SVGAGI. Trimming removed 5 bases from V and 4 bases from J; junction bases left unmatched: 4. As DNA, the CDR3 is TGTGCCAGCAGTCTCGACAGGGGAAATCAGCCCCAGCATTTT. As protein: CASSLDRGNQPQHF.

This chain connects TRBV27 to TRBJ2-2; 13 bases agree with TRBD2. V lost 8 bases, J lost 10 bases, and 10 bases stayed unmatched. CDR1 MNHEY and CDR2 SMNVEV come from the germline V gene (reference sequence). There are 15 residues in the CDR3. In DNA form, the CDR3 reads TGTGCCAGCGGCAAACTAGCGGGGGGGCTCGCGGAGCTGTTTTTT. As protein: CASGKLAGGLAELFF.

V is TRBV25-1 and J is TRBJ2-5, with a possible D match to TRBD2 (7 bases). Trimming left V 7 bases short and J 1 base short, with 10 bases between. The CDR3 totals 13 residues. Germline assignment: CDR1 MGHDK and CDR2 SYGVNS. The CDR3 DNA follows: TGTGCCAGCACCGCGGGGGCCCAAGAGACCCAGTACTTC. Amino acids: CASTAGAQETQYF. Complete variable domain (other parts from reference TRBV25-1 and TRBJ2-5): EADIYQTPRYLVIGTGKKITLECSQTMGHDKMYWYQQDPGMELHLIHYSYGVNSTEKGDLSSESTVSRIRTEHFPLTLESARPSHTSQYLCASTAGAQETQYFGPGTRLLVL.